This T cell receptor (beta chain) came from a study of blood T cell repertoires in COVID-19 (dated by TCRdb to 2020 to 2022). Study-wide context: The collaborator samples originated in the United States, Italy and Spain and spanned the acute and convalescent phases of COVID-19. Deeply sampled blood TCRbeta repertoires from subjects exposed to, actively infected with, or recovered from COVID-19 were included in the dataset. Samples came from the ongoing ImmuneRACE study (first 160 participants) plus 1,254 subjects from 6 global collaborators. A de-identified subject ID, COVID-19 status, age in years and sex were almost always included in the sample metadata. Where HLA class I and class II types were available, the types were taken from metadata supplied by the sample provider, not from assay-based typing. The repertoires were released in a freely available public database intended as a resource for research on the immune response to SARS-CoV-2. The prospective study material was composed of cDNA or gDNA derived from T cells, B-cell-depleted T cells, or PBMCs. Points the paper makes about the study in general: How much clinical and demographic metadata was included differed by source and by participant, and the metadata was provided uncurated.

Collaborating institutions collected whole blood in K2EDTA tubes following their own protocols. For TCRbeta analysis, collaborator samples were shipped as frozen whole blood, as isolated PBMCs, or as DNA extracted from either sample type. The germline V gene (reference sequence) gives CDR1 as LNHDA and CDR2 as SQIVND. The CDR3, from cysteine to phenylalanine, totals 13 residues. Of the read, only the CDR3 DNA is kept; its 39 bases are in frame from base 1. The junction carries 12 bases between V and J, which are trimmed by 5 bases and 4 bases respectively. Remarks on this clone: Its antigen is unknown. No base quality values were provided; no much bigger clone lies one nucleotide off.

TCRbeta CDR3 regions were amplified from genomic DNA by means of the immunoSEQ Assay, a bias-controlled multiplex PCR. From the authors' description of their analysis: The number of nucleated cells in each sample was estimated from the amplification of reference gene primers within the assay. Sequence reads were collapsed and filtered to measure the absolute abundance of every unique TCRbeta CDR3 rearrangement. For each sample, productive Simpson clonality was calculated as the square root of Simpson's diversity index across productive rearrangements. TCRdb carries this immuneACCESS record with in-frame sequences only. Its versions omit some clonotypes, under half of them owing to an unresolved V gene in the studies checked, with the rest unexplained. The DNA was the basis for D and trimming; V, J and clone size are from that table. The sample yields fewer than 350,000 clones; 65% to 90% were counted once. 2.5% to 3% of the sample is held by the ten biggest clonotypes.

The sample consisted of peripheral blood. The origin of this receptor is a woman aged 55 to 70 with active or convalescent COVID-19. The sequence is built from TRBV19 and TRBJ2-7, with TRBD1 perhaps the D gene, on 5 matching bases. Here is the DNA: TGTGCCAGTAGTTGGGGCATGGAGTACGAGCAGTACTTC. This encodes CASSWGMEYEQYF.